This T cell receptor beta chain was obtained from a study of human T cells and chemical hapten exposure. TCRdb independently ran MiXCR on the RACE reads; one entry per CDR3 protein. The data contain roughly 380,000 distinct CDR3 sequences, under 6.5% of them singletons. Time point defined: patch test 2, 6 weeks after DPC sensitization. Treatment denoted: therapeutic diphenylcyclopropenone sensitization with weekly scalp DPC. The CDR3 is 13 amino acids. The V gene lost 7 bases and the J gene lost 0 bases, with 10 bases spanning the gap. Per germline, CDR1 DFQATT and CDR2 SNEGSKA (reference sequence). This clonotype was detected ten times or more.

This specimen was whole blood, taken in connection with sensitization to the hapten diphenylcyclopropenone (DPC). This clonotype was obtained from a woman between 18 and 30 years old with alopecia areata. Some clones in this sample may be carry-over from other donors' samples. The chain joins TRBV20-1 to TRBJ1-3; D not resolved. In DNA form, the CDR3 reads TGCAGTGTCCCGACTGACTCTGGAAACACCATATATTTT. Residues: CSVPTDSGNTIYF.